The 14 T cell receptor beta chains below were found in one sample sequenced in a study of a mutant IDH1 vaccine in newly diagnosed glioma. Their target antigens are unknown. Time point indicated: week 5, during vaccination. The study gave 300 ug of mutant IDH1 20-mer peptide per vaccine dose, with topical imiquimod. The data were produced by immunoSEQ multiplex PCR, yet TCRdb's version contains in-frame clones alone and is incomplete. The top ten hold around 20% of the sample, which has 25,000 to 35,000 clones, around 89% seen once. The sequenced sample was PBMCs, obtained from a glioma patient whose treatment included an IDH1 peptide vaccine. These receptors all come from a young man with glioma.

This clone was found once. The chain is built from TRBV6-6 and TRBJ2-1; unclear D gene. Germline CDR1 and CDR2: MNHNY and SVGAGI (reference sequence). Trimming removed 8 bases at V and 0 bases at J, with 11 bases between. The CDR3 is 14 amino acids. Here the CDR3 DNA reads TGTGCCAGCTCTACGACCACCTCCTACAATGAGCAGTTCTTC. This translates into CASSTTTSYNEQFF.

The CDR3 protein is CASSQLTGRPETQYF. DNA of the CDR3: TGCGCCAGCAGCCAGCTCACAGGGAGGCCAGAGACCCAGTACTTC. The chain has TRBV4-3 and TRBJ2-5; possibly TRBD1 or TRBD2 for D (6 bases each). Trimming removed 3 bases from V and 4 bases from J, with 15 bases in between. Per germline, CDR1 LGHNA and CDR2 YSLEER. The CDR3 spans 15 residues.

The V gene is TRBV29-1, the J gene TRBJ1-1, with 9 bases matching TRBD1. CDR1 is SQVTM and CDR2 is ANQGSEA in the germline V gene. V was pared by 6 bases and J by 11 bases, with 7 bases of the junction left unmatched. The CDR3 is made up of 11 amino acids. In DNA form, the CDR3 reads TGCAGCGTGATGTACAGGGGGCACGCTTTCTTT. Encoded protein: CSVMYRGHAFF.

The chain combines TRBV4-3 with TRBJ2-3; D not resolved. The CDR3 has 13 amino acids. V was pared by 4 bases and J by 1 base, with 6 bases between. CDR1 and CDR2 (germline): LGHNA, YSLEER. CDR3 nucleotide sequence: TGCGCCAGCAGCCTCTGGGGCACAGATACGCAGTATTTT. Translated: CASSLWGTDTQYF.

The V gene is TRBV30, the J gene TRBJ1-1; D not certain. Trimming removed 1 base at V and 7 bases at J, with 4 bases between. Germline CDR1 reads GTSNPN; CDR2 reads SVGIG (reference sequence). The CDR3 contains 10 residues. DNA of the CDR3: TGTGCCTGGAGTGAAATTGAAGCTTTCTTT. As protein: CAWSEIEAFF.

V gene TRBV25-1 combines with J gene TRBJ1-5, with 7 bases aligning to TRBD1. The CDR3 extends over 16 amino acids. Germline values: CDR1 MGHDK, CDR2 SYGVNS. V dropped 6 bases and J dropped 1; count of bases not matched to a gene: 9. The CDR3: CASRPGGPRSNQPQHF. CDR3 DNA: TGTGCCAGCAGACCAGGGGGACCACGGAGCAATCAGCCCCAGCATTTT. Supplemented by reference TRBV25-1 and TRBJ1-5, the full variable domain reads EADIYQTPRYLVIGTGKKITLECSQTMGHDKMYWYQQDPGMELHLIHYSYGVNSTEKGDLSSESTVSRIRTEHFPLTLESARPSHTSQYLCASRPGGPRSNQPQHFGDGTRLSIL.

This sequence joins TRBV6-6 and TRBJ1-1; a possible D gene is TRBD1 (6 bases). This CDR3 region has 15 residues. Germline V gene sequence: CDR1 MNHNY, CDR2 SVGAGI (reference sequence). Trimming took off 7 bases at V and 0 bases at J, with 15 bases between the two ends. This CDR3 is CASNGQSGMNTEAFF. Here the CDR3 DNA reads TGTGCCAGCAACGGACAGAGCGGGATGAACACTGAAGCTTTCTTT.

Only one count was recorded for this clone. The CDR3 region has the DNA TGTGCCAGCAGTTCGGCCCTTGCCAACCAGCCCCAGCATTTT. Translation: CASSSALANQPQHF. The V and J genes are TRBV28 and TRBJ1-5, with D unresolved. Trimming shortened V by 4 bases and J by 7 bases, and 14 bases separated the two germline ends. CDR3 length: 14 residues. Germline-derived CDR1 and CDR2 are MDHEN and SYDVKM.

This clone appeared a single time. The chain is built from TRBV9 and TRBJ2-7; D perhaps matches TRBD1 (5 bases). V lost 4 bases to trimming and J lost 6 bases, with 14 bases between them. From germline, CDR1 is SGDLS and CDR2 YYNGEE. CDR3 size: 13 residues. CDR3 nucleotides: TGTGCCAGCAGCTCCTTCAGGGCGAGCGAGCAGTACTTC. Protein: CASSSFRASEQYF.

This chain joins TRBV29-1 and TRBJ2-3; 14 bases map to TRBD2. The germline V gene encodes CDR1 SQVTM and CDR2 ANQGSEA. J gave up 5 bases and V 4 bases, and 5 bases lay outside the gene matches. The CDR3 contains 15 residues. The CDR3: CSVGGGLAGVDTQYF. Here the CDR3 DNA reads TGCAGCGTTGGGGGGGGACTAGCGGGAGTAGATACGCAGTATTTT.

The chain combines TRBV6-5 with TRBJ1-5; tentatively, D is TRBD1 (6 bases). The germline V and J ends were trimmed by 6 bases and 0 bases, with 12 bases remaining between them. The CDR3 is made up of 15 amino acids. Per the germline V gene, CDR1 is MNHEY and CDR2 is SVGAGI. The CDR3 DNA reads TGTGCCAGCAGCTTGGACAGCCTTAGCAATCAGCCCCAGCATTTT. Its translation: CASSLDSLSNQPQHF.

The chain couples TRBV5-1 to TRBJ2-1, with D unclear. There are 13 residues in the CDR3. Trimming removed 1 base at V and 5 bases at J, with 7 bases between. Germline CDR1 SGHRS, CDR2 YFSETQ. CDR3 region: CASSLTFDNEQFF. CDR3 DNA sequence: TGCGCCAGCAGCTTGACATTTGACAATGAGCAGTTCTTC.

The chain uses TRBV30 and TRBJ1-6; D not resolved. The V gene's germline CDR1 is GTSNPN and CDR2 SVGIG (reference sequence). This CDR3 contains 18 residues. The V end lost 2 bases, the J end lost 2 bases, and 19 bases lay between the germline ends. CDR3: CAWSPRVPLRAYNSPLHF. CDR3 bases: TGTGCCTGGAGTCCGAGGGTCCCTCTGAGGGCCTATAATTCACCCCTCCACTTT.

The chain carries TRBV4-3 and TRBJ1-1, with a possible D match to TRBD1 (6 bases). Per the germline V gene, CDR1 is LGHNA and CDR2 is YSLEER. This CDR3 is built from 14 residues. V was shortened by 0 bases and J by 3 bases, with 8 bases between the two germline ends. The CDR3: CASSQDRTDTEAFF. The CDR3 DNA follows: TGCGCCAGCAGCCAAGATAGGACAGACACTGAAGCTTTCTTT.